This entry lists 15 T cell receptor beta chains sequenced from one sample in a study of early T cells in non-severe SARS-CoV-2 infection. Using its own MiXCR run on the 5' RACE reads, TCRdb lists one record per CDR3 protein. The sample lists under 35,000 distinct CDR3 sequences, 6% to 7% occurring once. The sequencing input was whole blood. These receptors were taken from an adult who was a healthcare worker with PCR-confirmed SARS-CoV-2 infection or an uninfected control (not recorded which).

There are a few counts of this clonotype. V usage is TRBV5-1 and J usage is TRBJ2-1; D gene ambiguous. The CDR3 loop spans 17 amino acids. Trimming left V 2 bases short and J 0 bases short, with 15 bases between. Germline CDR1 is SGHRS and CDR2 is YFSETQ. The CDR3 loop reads CASSFTSGSSSYNEQFF. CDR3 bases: TGCGCCAGCAGCTTCACTTCGGGTAGCAGCTCCTACAATGAGCAGTTCTTC.

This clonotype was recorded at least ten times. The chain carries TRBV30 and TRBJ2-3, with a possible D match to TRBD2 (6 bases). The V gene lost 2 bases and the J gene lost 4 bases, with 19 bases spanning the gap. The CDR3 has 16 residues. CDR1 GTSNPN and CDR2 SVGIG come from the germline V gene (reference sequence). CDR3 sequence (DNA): TGTGCCTGGAGTTACACCGGGATACCTAGCGCAGATACGCAGTATTTT. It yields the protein CAWSYTGIPSADTQYF.

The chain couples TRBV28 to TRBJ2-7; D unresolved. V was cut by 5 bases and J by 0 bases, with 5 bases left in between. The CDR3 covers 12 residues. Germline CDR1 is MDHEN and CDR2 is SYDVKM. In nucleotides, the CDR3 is TGTGCCAGCAGTACCAACTCCTACGAGCAGTACTTC. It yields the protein CASSTNSYEQYF. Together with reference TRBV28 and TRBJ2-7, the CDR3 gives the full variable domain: DVKVTQSSRYLVKRTGEKVFLECVQDMDHENMFWYRQDPGLGLRLIYFSYDVKMKEKGDIPEGYSVSREKKERFSLILESASTNQTSMYLCASSTNSYEQYFGPGTRLTVT.

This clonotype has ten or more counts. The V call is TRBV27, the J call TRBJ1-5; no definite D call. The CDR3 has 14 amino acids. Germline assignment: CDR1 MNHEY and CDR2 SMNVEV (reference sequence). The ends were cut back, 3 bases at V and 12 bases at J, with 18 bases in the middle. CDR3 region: CASSFKGLPEGQHF. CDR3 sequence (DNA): TGTGCCAGCAGTTTTAAAGGATTACCCGAGGGCCAGCATTTT.

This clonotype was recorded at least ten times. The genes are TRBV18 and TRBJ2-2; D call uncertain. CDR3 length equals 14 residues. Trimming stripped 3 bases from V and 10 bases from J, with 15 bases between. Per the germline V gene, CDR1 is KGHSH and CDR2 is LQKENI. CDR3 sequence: CASSPLSAKAELFF. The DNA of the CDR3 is TGTGCCAGCTCACCGCTTTCGGCAAAGGCGGAGCTGTTTTTT. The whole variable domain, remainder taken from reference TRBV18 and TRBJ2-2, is NAGVMQNPRHLVRRRGQEARLRCSPMKGHSHVYWYRQLPEEGLKFMVYLQKENIIDESGMPKERFSAEFPKEGPSILRIQQVVRGDSAAYFCASSPLSAKAELFFGEGSRLTVL.

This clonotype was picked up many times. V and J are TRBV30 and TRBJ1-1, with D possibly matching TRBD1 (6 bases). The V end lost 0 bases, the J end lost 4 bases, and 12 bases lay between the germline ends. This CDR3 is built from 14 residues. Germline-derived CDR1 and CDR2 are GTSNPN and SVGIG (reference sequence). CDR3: CAWSVPQGFTEAFF. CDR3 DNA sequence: TGTGCCTGGAGTGTACCCCAGGGGTTCACTGAAGCTTTCTTT.

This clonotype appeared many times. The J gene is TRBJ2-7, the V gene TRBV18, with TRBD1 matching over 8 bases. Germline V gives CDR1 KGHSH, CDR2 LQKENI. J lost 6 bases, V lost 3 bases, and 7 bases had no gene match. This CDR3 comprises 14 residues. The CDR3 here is CASSPSKQGGEQYF. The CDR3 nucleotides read TGTGCCAGCTCACCTTCGAAACAGGGGGGCGAGCAGTACTTC.

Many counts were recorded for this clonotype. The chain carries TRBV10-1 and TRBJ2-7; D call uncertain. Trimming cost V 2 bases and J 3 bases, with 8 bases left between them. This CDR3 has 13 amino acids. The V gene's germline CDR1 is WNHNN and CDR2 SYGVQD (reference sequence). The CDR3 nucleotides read TGCGCCAGCAGTGAGAACGAAATCTACGAGCAGTACTTC. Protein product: CASSENEIYEQYF.

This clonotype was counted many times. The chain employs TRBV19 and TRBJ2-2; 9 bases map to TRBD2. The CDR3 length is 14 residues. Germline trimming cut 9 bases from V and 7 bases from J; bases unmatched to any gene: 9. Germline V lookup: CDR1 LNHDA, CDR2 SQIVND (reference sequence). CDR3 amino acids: CASSSGRRGGELFF. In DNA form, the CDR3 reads TGTGCCAGCAGCAGCGGGAGGCGGGGCGGGGAGCTGTTTTTT.

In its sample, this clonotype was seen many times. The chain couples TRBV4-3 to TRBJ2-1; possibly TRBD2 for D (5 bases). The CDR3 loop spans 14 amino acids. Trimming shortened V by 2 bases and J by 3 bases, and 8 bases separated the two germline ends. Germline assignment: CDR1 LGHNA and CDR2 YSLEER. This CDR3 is CASSQTSVYNEQFF. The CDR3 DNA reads TGCGCCAGCAGCCAAACTAGTGTCTACAATGAGCAGTTCTTC.

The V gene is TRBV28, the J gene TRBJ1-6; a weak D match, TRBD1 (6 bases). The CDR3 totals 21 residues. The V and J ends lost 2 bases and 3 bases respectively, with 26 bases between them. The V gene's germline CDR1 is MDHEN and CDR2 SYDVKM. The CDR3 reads CASSLEDHGTSFLIYNSPLHF. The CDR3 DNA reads TGTGCCAGCAGTTTAGAGGATCACGGGACATCCTTCCTCATCTATAATTCACCCCTCCACTTT.

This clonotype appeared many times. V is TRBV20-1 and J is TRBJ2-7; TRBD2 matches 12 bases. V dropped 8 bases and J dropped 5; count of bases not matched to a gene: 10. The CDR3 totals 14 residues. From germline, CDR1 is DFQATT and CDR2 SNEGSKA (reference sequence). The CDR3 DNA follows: TGCAGTTATCAAAGGACTAGCGGGGTCAACGAGCAGTACTTC. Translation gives CSYQRTSGVNEQYF.

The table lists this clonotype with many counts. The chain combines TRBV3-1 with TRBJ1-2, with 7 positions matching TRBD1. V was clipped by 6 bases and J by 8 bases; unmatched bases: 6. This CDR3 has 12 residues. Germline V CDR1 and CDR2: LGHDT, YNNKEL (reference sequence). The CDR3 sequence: CASRETGRGYTF. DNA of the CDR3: TGTGCCAGCAGGGAGACAGGGCGAGGCTACACCTTC.

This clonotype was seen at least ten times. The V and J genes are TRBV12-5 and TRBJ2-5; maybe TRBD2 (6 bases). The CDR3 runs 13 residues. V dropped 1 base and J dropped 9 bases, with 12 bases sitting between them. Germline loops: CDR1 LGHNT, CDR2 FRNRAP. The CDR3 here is CASGLGDFQAQYF. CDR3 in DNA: TGTGCTAGTGGTTTGGGGGACTTTCAGGCCCAGTACTTC. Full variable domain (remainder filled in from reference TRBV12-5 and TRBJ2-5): DARVTQTPRHKVTEMGQEVTMRCQPILGHNTVFWYRQTMMQGLELLAYFRNRAPLDDSGMPKDRFSAEMPDATLATLKIQPSEPRDSAVYFCASGLGDFQAQYFGPGTRLLVL.

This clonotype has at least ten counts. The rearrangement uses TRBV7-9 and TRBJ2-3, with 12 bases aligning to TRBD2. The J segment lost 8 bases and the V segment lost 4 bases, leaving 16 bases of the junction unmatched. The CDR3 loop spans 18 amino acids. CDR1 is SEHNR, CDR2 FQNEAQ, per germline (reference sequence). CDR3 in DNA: TGTGCCAGCAGCTCCTCAGATGGACTAGCGGGGACCCGGGGTACGCAGTATTTT. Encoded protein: CASSSSDGLAGTRGTQYF.